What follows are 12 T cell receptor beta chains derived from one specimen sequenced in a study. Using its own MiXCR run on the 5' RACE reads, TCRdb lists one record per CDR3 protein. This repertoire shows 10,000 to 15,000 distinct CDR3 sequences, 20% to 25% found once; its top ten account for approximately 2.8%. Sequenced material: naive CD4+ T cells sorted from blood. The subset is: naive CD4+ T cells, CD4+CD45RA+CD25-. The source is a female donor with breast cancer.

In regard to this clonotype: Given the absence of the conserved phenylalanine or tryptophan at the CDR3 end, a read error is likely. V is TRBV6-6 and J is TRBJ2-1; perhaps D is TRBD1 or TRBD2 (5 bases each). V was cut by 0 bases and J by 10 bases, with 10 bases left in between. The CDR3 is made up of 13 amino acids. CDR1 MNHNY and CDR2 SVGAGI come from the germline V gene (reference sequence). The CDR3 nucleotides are TGTGCCAGCAGTTACTCCGCCGGGGCGGAGCAGTTCTCC. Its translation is CASSYSAGAEQFS.

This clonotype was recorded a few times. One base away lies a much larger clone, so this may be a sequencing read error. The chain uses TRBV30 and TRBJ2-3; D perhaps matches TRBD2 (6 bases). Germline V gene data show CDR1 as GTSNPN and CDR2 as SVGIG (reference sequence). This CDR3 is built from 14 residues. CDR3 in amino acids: CAWRGGPSTDAQYF. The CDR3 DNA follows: TGTGCCTGGAGGGGGGGACCAAGCACAGATGCGCAGTATTTT.

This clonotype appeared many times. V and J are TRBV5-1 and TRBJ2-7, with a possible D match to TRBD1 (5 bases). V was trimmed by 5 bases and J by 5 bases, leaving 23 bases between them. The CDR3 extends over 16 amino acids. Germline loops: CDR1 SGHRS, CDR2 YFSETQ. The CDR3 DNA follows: TGCGCCAGCAGGAATACGGTAGGGGCGCTCTCGCACGAGCAGTACTTC. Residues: CASRNTVGALSHEQYF.

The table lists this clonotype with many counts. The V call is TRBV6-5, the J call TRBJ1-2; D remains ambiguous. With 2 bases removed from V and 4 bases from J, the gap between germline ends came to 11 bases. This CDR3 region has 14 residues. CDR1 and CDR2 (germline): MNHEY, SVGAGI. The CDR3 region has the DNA TGTGCCAGCAGTTACAGCCGGGGAGCCTATGGCTACACCTTC. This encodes CASSYSRGAYGYTF.

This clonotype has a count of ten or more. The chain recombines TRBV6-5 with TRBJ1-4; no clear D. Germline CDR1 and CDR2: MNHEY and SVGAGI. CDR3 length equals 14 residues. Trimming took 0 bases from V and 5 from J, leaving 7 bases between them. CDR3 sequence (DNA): TGTGCCAGCAGTTACTCCCGGACGAATGAAAAACTGTTTTTT. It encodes CASSYSRTNEKLFF.

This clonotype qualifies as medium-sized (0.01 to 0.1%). This chain's CDR3 is CASSLEPDGQGYTF. CDR3 bases: TGTGCCAGCAGCTTAGAGCCGGACGGCCAAGGCTACACCTTC. The chain recombines TRBV11-2 with TRBJ1-2; D remains unclear. Germline CDR1 is SGHAT and CDR2 is FQNNGV. The V and J ends lost 0 bases and 8 bases respectively, with 13 bases between them. The CDR3 runs to 14 residues.

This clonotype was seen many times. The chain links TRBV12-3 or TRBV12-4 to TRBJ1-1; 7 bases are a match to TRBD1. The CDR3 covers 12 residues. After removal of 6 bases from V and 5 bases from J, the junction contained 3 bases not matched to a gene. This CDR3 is CASRTGVTEAFF. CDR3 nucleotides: TGTGCCAGCAGAACAGGGGTTACTGAAGCTTTCTTT.

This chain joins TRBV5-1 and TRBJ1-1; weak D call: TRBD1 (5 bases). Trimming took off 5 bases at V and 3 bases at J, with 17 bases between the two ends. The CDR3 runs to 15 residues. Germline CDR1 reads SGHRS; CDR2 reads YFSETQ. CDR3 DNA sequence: TGCGCCAGCAGGACCCCCGGGACGGCCCACACTGAAGCTTTCTTT. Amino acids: CASRTPGTAHTEAFF.

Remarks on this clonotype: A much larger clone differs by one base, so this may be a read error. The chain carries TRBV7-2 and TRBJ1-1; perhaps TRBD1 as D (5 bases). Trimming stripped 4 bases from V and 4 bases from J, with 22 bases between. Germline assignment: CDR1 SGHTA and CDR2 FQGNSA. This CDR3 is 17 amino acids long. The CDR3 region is CASSSRGDRALSTEAFF. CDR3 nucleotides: TGTGCCAGCAGCTCCCGGGGCGACAGAGCCCTGAGCACTGAAGCTTTCTTT.

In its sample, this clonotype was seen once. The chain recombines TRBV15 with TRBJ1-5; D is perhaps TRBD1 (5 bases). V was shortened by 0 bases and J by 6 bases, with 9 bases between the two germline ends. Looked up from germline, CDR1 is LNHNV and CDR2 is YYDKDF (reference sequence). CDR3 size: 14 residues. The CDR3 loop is CATSRDLGPQPQHF. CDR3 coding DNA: TGTGCCACCAGCAGAGATTTGGGACCTCAGCCCCAGCATTTT.

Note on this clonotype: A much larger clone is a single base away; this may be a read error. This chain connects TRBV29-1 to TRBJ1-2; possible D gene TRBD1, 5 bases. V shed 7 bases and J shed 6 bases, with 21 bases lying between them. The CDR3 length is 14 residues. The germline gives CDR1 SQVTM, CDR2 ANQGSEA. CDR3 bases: TGCAGCGCCGCGGGGGACTCCTCGAACCATGGCTACACCTTC. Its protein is CSAAGDSSNHGYTF.

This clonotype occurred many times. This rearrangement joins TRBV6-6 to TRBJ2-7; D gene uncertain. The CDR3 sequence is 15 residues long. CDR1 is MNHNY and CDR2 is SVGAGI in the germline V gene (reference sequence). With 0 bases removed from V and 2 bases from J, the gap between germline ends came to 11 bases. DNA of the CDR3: TGTGCCAGCAGTTACTCATCGCCCGTCACCTACGAGCAGTACTTC. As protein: CASSYSSPVTYEQYF.